This is a list of T cell receptor beta chains from one sample in a study of CD8+CD57+ T cells in acquired aplastic anemia. From the reads, TCRdb called clonotypes with MiXCR, one entry per CDR3 protein. The sample holds 300,000 or so distinct CDR3 sequences, roughly half seen once. The sample comprised sorted CD4+, CD8+, or CD8+CD57+ T cells (not recorded which) from PBMCs. The receptors here all came from a human donor with severe aplastic anemia or a healthy control (not recorded which). Each CDR3 is given with its conserved first and last residue. Each record gives: D gene, J gene, clone size, V gene, CDR3 DNA, CDR3 protein. The D gene is left open where the match is weak. Clone size appears in some rows only: once, few, many, or a class for an expanded clone.

NA	TRBJ2-7	few	TRBV5-5	TGTGCCAGCAGCTTGGCCGGTGTTTACGAGCAGTACTTC	CASSLAGVYEQYF
NA	TRBJ2-7	NA	TRBV9	TGTGCCAGCAGCCTTGGGACATCGCCCGGCGAGCAGTACTTC	CASSLGTSPGEQYF
NA	TRBJ1-1	many	TRBV12-3/TRBV12-4	TGTGCCAGCAGTTTAGAGCGTGCTGAAGCTTTCTTT	CASSLERAEAFF
NA	TRBJ2-2	many	TRBV2	TGTGCCAGCAGTGTTTACAGGCCCGGGGAGCTGTTTTTT	CASSVYRPGELFF
NA	TRBJ1-2	NA	TRBV7-2	TGTGCCAGCAGCTTATCGTCACAGGCTTATGGCTACACCTTC	CASSLSSQAYGYTF
NA	TRBJ1-1	many	TRBV5-1	TGCGCCAGCAGCGACGGAACTGAAGCTTTCTTT	CASSDGTEAFF
NA	TRBJ1-5	NA	TRBV12-5	TGTGCTAGTGGTTTGGTGGGCGGCAAGGAGGGGGTATATAGCAATCAGCCCCAGCATTTT	CASGLVGGKEGVYSNQPQHF
TRBD1	TRBJ1-4	NA	TRBV15	TGTGCCACCAGCAGGACCGCAGGGGGCGGTGGAGCTAATGAAAAACTGTTTTTT	CATSRTAGGGGANEKLFF
NA	TRBJ2-3	many	TRBV7-3	TGTGCCAGCAGCCTCAGGGAGCGAGATACGCAGTATTTT	CASSLRERDTQYF
NA	TRBJ2-3	NA	TRBV19	TGTGCCAGTAGGTTCAGGGCTGGAGATACGCAGTATTTT	CASRFRAGDTQYF
TRBD1	TRBJ1-5	few	TRBV30	TGTGCCTGGAGTCCCATTGGACAGGGACGAAATCAGCCCCAGCATTTT	CAWSPIGQGRNQPQHF
NA	TRBJ2-7	few	TRBV19	TGTGCCAGTAGCTCCGCCCCCGCCTACGAGCAGTACTTC	CASSSAPAYEQYF
NA	TRBJ1-4	NA	TRBV27	TGTGCCAGCTCGCCACAGACCCGGGGTGGAAAACTGTTTTTT	CASSPQTRGGKLFF
TRBD1	TRBJ2-3	once	TRBV24-1	TGTGCCACCAGTGACCGACAGGGGGCTAGCACAGATACGCAGTATTTT	CATSDRQGASTDTQYF
TRBD1	TRBJ1-5	NA	TRBV6-1	TGTGCCAGCAGTGACAGGGGGGAATTACAGCATTTT	CASSDRGELQHF
TRBD2	TRBJ2-5	few	TRBV7-8	TGTGCCAGCAGCTTGTTAGGCGGGGGGGGTCAAGAGACCCAGTACTTC	CASSLLGGGGQETQYF
NA	TRBJ2-5	many	TRBV5-1	TGCGCCAGCCAAGGAAATACTAATCAAGAGACCCAGTACTTC	CASQGNTNQETQYF
NA	TRBJ2-6	many	TRBV14	TGTGCCAGCAGCCAAACGACAGGATTCTCTGGGGCCAACGTCCTGACTTTC	CASSQTTGFSGANVLTF
TRBD1	TRBJ2-7	NA	TRBV9	TGTGCCAGCAGCGTAGCTTCCGGGACAGGGAGGGACGAGCAGTACTTC	CASSVASGTGRDEQYF
TRBD2	TRBJ2-7	NA	TRBV20-1	TGCAGTGCAACCGGGACTAGCGGGAGCTCCTACGAGCAGTACTTC	CSATGTSGSSYEQYF
NA	TRBJ2-1	NA	TRBV29-1	TGCAGCGTGAGCCGGCCGGGGAATGAGCAGTTCTTC	CSVSRPGNEQFF
NA	TRBJ1-6	many	TRBV27	TGTGCCAGCAAACGGCCACTCCAGGGTTCACCCCTCCACTTT	CASKRPLQGSPLHF
NA	TRBJ1-1	NA	TRBV10-3	TGTGCTAGTTACAGGGTTCACACTGAAGCTTTCTTT	CASYRVHTEAFF
NA	TRBJ1-2	many	TRBV29-1	TGCAGCGTGCACCGGGACGGACTCTATGGCTACACCTTC	CSVHRDGLYGYTF
TRBD2	TRBJ2-5	NA	TRBV10-3	TGTGCCATCAGGGGCAACTTAGCGGGGGAGGTGGAGACCCAGTACTTC	CAIRGNLAGEVETQYF
NA	TRBJ1-4	NA	TRBV15	TGTGCCACCAGCAGGGAGGGGGGTGGTGAAAAACTGTTTTTT	CATSREGGGEKLFF
TRBD2	TRBJ2-7	NA	TRBV11-2	TGTGCCAGCAGCCGCAACCATAGCGGGGGCTACTACGAGCAGTACTTC	CASSRNHSGGYYEQYF
NA	TRBJ2-1	medium-sized	TRBV7-2	TGTGCCAGCACCTCAGCTGTACAAGAGCAGTTCTTC	CASTSAVQEQFF
TRBD2	TRBJ2-5	NA	TRBV7-2	TGTGCCAGCAGCCAGGGACTAGCGGGGGGCCGGTGGGAGACCCAGTACTTC	CASSQGLAGGRWETQYF
NA	TRBJ2-7	few	TRBV11-2	TGTGCCAGCAGCTTAGTACTAGGACACGAGCAGTACTTC	CASSLVLGHEQYF
NA	TRBJ2-6	NA	TRBV19	TGTGCCAGTATCAAACTGGGGGAAGGTGGGGCCAACGTCCTGACTTTC	CASIKLGEGGANVLTF
NA	TRBJ1-5	NA	TRBV7-2	TGTGCCAGCAGCTTGGGGGACGGCAATCAGCCCCAGCATTTT	CASSLGDGNQPQHF
NA	TRBJ2-7	NA	TRBV6-6	TGTGCCATCGGGGACTCACTCTACGAGCAGTACTTC	CAIGDSLYEQYF
NA	TRBJ1-6	NA	TRBV7-2	TGTGCCAGCAGCCCGTGGGGGGGGCTAGGTTCACCCCTCCACTTT	CASSPWGGLGSPLHF
NA	TRBJ1-2	NA	TRBV12-3/TRBV12-4	TGTGCCAGCAGTGTTCGTACAGGGCGAGAAGGCTACACCTTC	CASSVRTGREGYTF
NA	TRBJ1-6	NA	TRBV2	TGTGCCAGCAGTGAATGGCCAGACGCTAGCTCACCCCTCCACTTT	CASSEWPDASSPLHF
NA	TRBJ1-2	few	TRBV6-5	TGTGCCAGCAGTTACACCCACAGGACCAATGGCTACACCTTC	CASSYTHRTNGYTF
NA	TRBJ2-7	few	TRBV4-1	TGCGCCAGCAGCCAGGATGGGACTGGTTCCTACGAGCAGTACTTC	CASSQDGTGSYEQYF
NA	TRBJ2-7	NA	TRBV29-1	TGCAGCGTTGTTTATGACGAGCAGTACTTC	CSVVYDEQYF
TRBD1	TRBJ2-7	few	TRBV7-8	TGTGCCAGCAGCTCCGGACAGGGTTTGGGCGAGCAGTACTTC	CASSSGQGLGEQYF
NA	TRBJ2-7	NA	TRBV7-3	TGTGCCAGCAGCTTAACAGGAGCGGCAGGGCAGTACTTC	CASSLTGAAGQYF
NA	TRBJ1-1	NA	TRBV7-8	TGTGCCAGCAGCTATAGTTTGAACACTGAAGCTTTCTTT	CASSYSLNTEAFF
TRBD1	TRBJ1-3	many	TRBV6-2/TRBV6-3	TGTGCCAGCAGGAAGGGGGCCCGTGGAAACACCATATATTTT	CASRKGARGNTIYF
NA	TRBJ1-6	NA	TRBV7-8	TGTGCCAGCAGGACCGGGACCGGGGCACCCCTCCACTTT	CASRTGTGAPLHF
NA	TRBJ1-4	NA	TRBV12-3/TRBV12-4	TGTGCCAGCAGTTTTACCGGTCCTAATGAAAAACTGTTTTTT	CASSFTGPNEKLFF
NA	TRBJ1-1	many	TRBV30	TGTGCCTGGAGTGTAGGTTATGGGGGCGGCACTGAAGCTTTCTTT	CAWSVGYGGGTEAFF
TRBD1	TRBJ2-3	NA	TRBV20-1	TGCAGTGCTAGAGATGGGCGACAGGGGACAGATACGCAGTATTTT	CSARDGRQGTDTQYF
NA	TRBJ2-7	few	TRBV10-3	TGTGCCATCAGTGGCGGTCAGCGAAGGGTCGAGCAGTACTTC	CAISGGQRRVEQYF
TRBD2	TRBJ2-1	NA	TRBV7-3	TGTGCCAGCAGCCAACTAGCGGGGGGGCCGTACAATGAGCAGTTCTTC	CASSQLAGGPYNEQFF
NA	TRBJ2-2	NA	TRBV7-2	TGTGCCAGCAGCTCCGGGCGCTGGGTGAACACCGGGGAGCTGTTTTTT	CASSSGRWVNTGELFF
NA	TRBJ2-7	NA	TRBV5-6	TGTGCCAGCTCTACATGGGGTGAGCAAATGCAGTACTTC	CASSTWGEQMQYF
TRBD1	TRBJ1-4	many	TRBV4-3	TGCGCCAGCAGCCAAGATCTTCGACAGGGCAATGAAAAACTGTTTTTT	CASSQDLRQGNEKLFF
TRBD2	TRBJ2-5	NA	TRBV15	TGTGCCACCAGCAGAGATTACGGGGGGATCCAAGGGACCCAGTACTTC	CATSRDYGGIQGTQYF
NA	TRBJ1-2	NA	TRBV15	TGTGCCACCAGCCTGGACATTGGGCGATATGGCTACACCTTC	CATSLDIGRYGYTF
NA	TRBJ1-2	many	TRBV20-1	TGCAGTGCTAGTTCGGGGAAGGATGGCTACACCTTC	CSASSGKDGYTF
NA	TRBJ1-2	NA	TRBV5-1	TGCGCCAGCAGCTTGGTTGGCGGAAACTATGGCTACACCTTC	CASSLVGGNYGYTF
TRBD1	TRBJ1-2	NA	TRBV24-1	TGTGCCACTGAAGCAGGAGGGGGCGATGGCTACACCTTC	CATEAGGGDGYTF